Listed here are 11 T cell receptor beta chains from one sample, sequenced in a study of shared clonotypes between healthy human individuals. Libraries were prepared by immunoSEQ multiplex PCR; TCRdb keeps only in-frame clonotypes and omits some of them. Of over a million clones in the sample, approximately 80% were seen once. Sequenced input: memory CD4+ T cells from PBMCs. Noted subset: CD45RA-negative fraction. These receptors were taken from a man aged 18 to 30 in good health. Some clones in this sample may be carry-over from other donors' samples.

This clone was seen ten or more times. The rearrangement links TRBV21-1 to TRBJ2-3; TRBD2 is taken as the D call from the table, unchecked against the DNA. TRBV21-1 is shown as a pseudogene. The CDR3 extends over 16 amino acids. In DNA form, the CDR3 reads TGTGCCAGCAGCAAAGTTCGCGGAACTAGCACAGATACGCAGTATTTT. It is translated as CASSKVRGTSTDTQYF.

This clone was detected only a few times. The genes are TRBV18 and TRBJ1-2, with a tentative D call TRBD1 (5 bases). The V gene's germline CDR1 is KGHSH and CDR2 LQKENI. The CDR3 is made up of 14 amino acids. The V end lost 0 bases, the J end lost 3 bases, and 8 bases lay between the germline ends. The DNA for the CDR3 is TGTGCCAGCTCACCACCTGTACAGGACTATGGCTACACCTTC. It yields the protein CASSPPVQDYGYTF.

The chain employs TRBV7-8 and TRBJ2-1; no firm D call. There are 14 residues in the CDR3. The V end lost 1 base, the J end lost 4 bases, and 8 bases lay between the germline ends. Germline V gene sequence: CDR1 SGHVS, CDR2 FQNEAQ. The CDR3 reads CASSLEPAYNEQFF. The CDR3 DNA reads TGTGCCAGCAGCTTAGAGCCTGCTTACAATGAGCAGTTCTTC. The whole variable domain, filled in from reference TRBV7-8 and TRBJ2-1, reads GAGVSQSPRYKVAKRGQDVALRCDPISGHVSLFWYQQALGQGPEFLTYFQNEAQLDKSGLPSDRFFAERPEGSVSTLKIQRTQQEDSAVYLCASSLEPAYNEQFFGPGTRLTVL.

Details on this clone: In the same sample, other DNA sequences code for this CDR3. The chain employs TRBV28 and TRBJ1-5; 10 bases line up with TRBD1. Germline V gene lookup returns CDR1 MDHEN and CDR2 SYDVKM. The CDR3 runs 14 residues. V lost 6 bases and J lost 5; bases outside the gene matches: 4. DNA of the CDR3: TGTGCCAGCAGCCGGACAGGGGGGTATCAGCCCCAGCATTTT. This gives the protein CASSRTGGYQPQHF.

The rearrangement links TRBV28 to TRBJ2-7, with D hard to call. V lost 7 bases, J lost 3 bases, and 10 bases lay in between. The CDR3 covers 12 residues. The germline V gene has CDR1 MDHEN and CDR2 SYDVKM. Here the CDR3 DNA reads TGTGCCAGCAAACTGCAAGACTACGAGCAGTACTTC. Translation: CASKLQDYEQYF.

The gene calls are TRBV27 and TRBJ1-1; no reliable D call. The CDR3 is 13 residues long. Deletions cut 3 bases from V and 3 bases from J, with 8 bases between. Germline V lookup: CDR1 MNHEY, CDR2 SMNVEV (reference sequence). CDR3 sequence: CASSFDGDTEAFF. The CDR3 DNA is TGTGCCAGCAGTTTTGACGGAGACACTGAAGCTTTCTTT.

V gene TRBV27 combines with J gene TRBJ2-3; no reliable D call. This CDR3 is 14 amino acids long. Trimming cost V 3 bases and J 5 bases, with 12 bases left between them. Germline V CDR1 and CDR2: MNHEY, SMNVEV (reference sequence). The CDR3 DNA reads TGTGCCAGCAGTTTCCTCATCGCCAAAGATACGCAGTATTTT. As protein: CASSFLIAKDTQYF.

J is TRBJ2-5 and V is TRBV7-2; 8 bases match TRBD2. Per the germline V gene, CDR1 is SGHTA and CDR2 is FQGNSA. Trimming cost V 2 bases and J 5 bases; bases outside gene matches: 7. There are 15 residues in the CDR3. CDR3 sequence (DNA): TGTGCCAGCAGCTTAAGGGCGGGAGGAGTGGAGACCCAGTACTTC. Translating it yields CASSLRAGGVETQYF.

This chain uses TRBV6-5 with TRBJ2-7; D gene ambiguous. Germline V gene lookup returns CDR1 MNHEY and CDR2 SVGAGI. The length of the CDR3 is 15 residues. Trimming cost V 4 bases and J 4 bases, with 17 bases left between them. The chain's CDR3 is CASSSLLAATYEQYF. The DNA for the CDR3 is TGTGCCAGCAGTTCCCTTTTAGCAGCAACTTACGAGCAGTACTTC.

V gene TRBV27 combines with J gene TRBJ1-2; 9 nucleotides align to TRBD1. Germline trimming cut 9 bases from V and 8 bases from J; bases unmatched to any gene: 13. The CDR3 covers 14 residues. Germline V gives CDR1 MNHEY, CDR2 SMNVEV (reference sequence). CDR3 in amino acids: CASASGQGYVGYTF. CDR3 DNA: TGTGCCAGTGCCTCGGGACAGGGATACGTAGGCTACACCTTC.

V usage is TRBV28 and J usage is TRBJ1-2; 7 bases match TRBD1. The trim removed 5 bases at V and 4 bases at J, leaving 10 bases unmatched. Looked up from germline, CDR1 is MDHEN and CDR2 is SYDVKM. The CDR3 is 15 amino acids. The CDR3 spells CASSLRQGLIYGYTF. The CDR3 bases are TGTGCCAGCAGTCTTCGACAGGGTTTGATCTATGGCTACACCTTC.